This is a list of T cell receptor beta chains from one sample in a study of T cells in Graves' hyperthyroidism and ophthalmopathy. Each CDR3 protein gets one entry after TCRdb re-called the multiplex PCR reads with MiXCR. This sample has around 540,000 distinct CDR3 sequences, with around 42% found just once. The sample consisted of peripheral blood or thyroid tissue (not recorded which). The receptors derive from a woman between 18 and 29 years old with Graves' hyperthyroidism. CDR3s include the opening cysteine and the closing phenylalanine or tryptophan. The order of the fields is D gene, J gene, clone size, V gene, CDR3 protein, CDR3 DNA. A D gene is named only where the DNA matches it firmly. A clone size is listed for some rows: how often the clone was seen (once, few, many), or a class if it is expanded.

d_call: -
j_call: TRBJ2-2
clone_size: -
v_call: TRBV2
cdr3_aa: CASSVRGKVDTGELFF
cdr3_nt: TGTGCCAGCAGTGTTCGGGGGAAGGTGGACACCGGGGAGCTGTTTTTT

d_call: TRBD1
j_call: TRBJ2-5
clone_size: once
v_call: TRBV24-1
cdr3_aa: CASSTPGQLGETQYF
cdr3_nt: TGTGCCAGCAGTACACCGGGACAGTTGGGAGAGACCCAGTACTTC

d_call: -
j_call: TRBJ1-4
clone_size: many
v_call: TRBV29-1
cdr3_aa: CSVEGRYEGEKLFF
cdr3_nt: TGCAGCGTTGAAGGGAGGTATGAGGGTGAAAAACTGTTTTTT

d_call: TRBD1
j_call: TRBJ1-3
clone_size: -
v_call: TRBV9
cdr3_aa: CASSRTGVRNTIYF
cdr3_nt: TGTGCCAGCAGCCGTACAGGGGTGAGGAACACCATATATTTT

d_call: -
j_call: TRBJ2-5
clone_size: few
v_call: TRBV24-1
cdr3_aa: CATSDFTEPQETQYF
cdr3_nt: TGTGCCACCAGTGATTTTACCGAACCCCAAGAGACCCAGTACTTC

d_call: -
j_call: TRBJ1-2
clone_size: -
v_call: TRBV11-2
cdr3_aa: CASSPDKIYGYTF
cdr3_nt: TGTGCCAGCAGCCCGGACAAGATATATGGCTACACCTTC

d_call: -
j_call: TRBJ2-7
clone_size: -
v_call: TRBV15
cdr3_aa: CATSRGTYYEQYF
cdr3_nt: TGTGCCACCAGCAGAGGGACGTACTACGAGCAGTACTTC

d_call: -
j_call: TRBJ2-5
clone_size: few
v_call: TRBV7-8
cdr3_aa: CASMGQQETQYF
cdr3_nt: TGTGCCAGCATGGGCCAGCAAGAGACCCAGTACTTC

d_call: -
j_call: TRBJ2-5
clone_size: -
v_call: TRBV5-6
cdr3_aa: CASSLSGLKETQYF
cdr3_nt: TGTGCCAGCAGCTTAAGCGGGCTCAAAGAGACCCAGTACTTC

d_call: -
j_call: TRBJ1-5
clone_size: many
v_call: TRBV20-1
cdr3_aa: CSARVTGHQPQHF
cdr3_nt: TGCAGTGCTAGAGTCACAGGACATCAGCCCCAGCATTTT

d_call: -
j_call: TRBJ1-2
clone_size: -
v_call: TRBV25-1
cdr3_aa: CASGARVDPWEDYGYTF
cdr3_nt: TGTGCCAGCGGTGCTAGGGTGGACCCATGGGAGGACTATGGCTACACCTTC

d_call: TRBD2
j_call: TRBJ2-5
clone_size: -
v_call: TRBV5-1
cdr3_aa: CASSLLGVAGVETQYF
cdr3_nt: TGCGCCAGCAGCCTCCTCGGTGTAGCGGGAGTTGAGACCCAGTACTTC

d_call: -
j_call: TRBJ2-6
clone_size: once
v_call: TRBV29-1
cdr3_aa: CSVEEGVSGANVLTF
cdr3_nt: TGCAGCGTTGAAGAGGGGGTATCTGGGGCCAACGTCCTGACTTTC

d_call: -
j_call: TRBJ1-5
clone_size: many
v_call: TRBV20-1
cdr3_aa: CSARLTGMHQPQHF
cdr3_nt: TGCAGTGCTAGACTAACAGGGATGCATCAGCCCCAGCATTTT

d_call: -
j_call: TRBJ1-1
clone_size: -
v_call: TRBV7-2
cdr3_aa: CATASEGRLNTEAFF
cdr3_nt: TGTGCTACCGCAAGCGAGGGACGGTTGAACACTGAAGCTTTCTTT

d_call: -
j_call: TRBJ1-4
clone_size: many
v_call: TRBV7-8
cdr3_aa: CASSFSLTTNEKLFF
cdr3_nt: TGTGCCAGCAGCTTTAGTCTGACAACTAATGAAAAACTGTTTTTT

d_call: TRBD1
j_call: TRBJ2-2
clone_size: few
v_call: TRBV9
cdr3_aa: CASSVGTGVHTGELFF
cdr3_nt: TGTGCCAGCAGCGTAGGTACAGGGGTGCACACCGGGGAGCTGTTTTTT

d_call: -
j_call: TRBJ1-1
clone_size: -
v_call: TRBV25-1
cdr3_aa: CASSTLGGNTEAFF
cdr3_nt: TGTGCCAGCAGTACGCTTGGCGGAAACACTGAAGCTTTCTTT

d_call: -
j_call: TRBJ1-1
clone_size: many
v_call: TRBV6-5
cdr3_aa: CASSDRWTQDAFF
cdr3_nt: TGTGCCAGCAGTGACAGGTGGACCCAGGATGCTTTCTTT

d_call: TRBD2
j_call: TRBJ2-7
clone_size: -
v_call: TRBV29-1
cdr3_aa: CSVGGLAGDEQYF
cdr3_nt: TGCAGCGTTGGAGGACTAGCGGGAGACGAGCAGTACTTC

d_call: TRBD1
j_call: TRBJ1-2
clone_size: few
v_call: TRBV2
cdr3_aa: CASSEDRAGYTF
cdr3_nt: TGTGCCAGCAGCGAAGACAGGGCTGGCTACACCTTC

d_call: -
j_call: TRBJ2-6
clone_size: -
v_call: TRBV12-3/TRBV12-4
cdr3_aa: CASSPRPSGANVLTF
cdr3_nt: TGTGCCAGCAGTCCCCGACCCTCTGGGGCCAACGTCCTGACTTTC

d_call: TRBD1
j_call: TRBJ1-4
clone_size: few
v_call: TRBV12-3/TRBV12-4
cdr3_aa: CASSPGQGAEKLFF
cdr3_nt: TGTGCCAGCAGCCCTGGACAGGGGGCCGAAAAACTGTTTTTT

d_call: TRBD1
j_call: TRBJ1-2
clone_size: many
v_call: TRBV5-1
cdr3_aa: CASSLVQGTAYGYTF
cdr3_nt: TGCGCCAGCAGCTTGGTCCAGGGGACAGCCTATGGCTACACCTTC

d_call: -
j_call: TRBJ1-3
clone_size: -
v_call: TRBV20-1
cdr3_aa: CSAQGTDRNTIYF
cdr3_nt: TGCAGTGCCCAGGGGACCGATAGAAACACCATATATTTT

d_call: -
j_call: TRBJ1-4
clone_size: many
v_call: TRBV24-1
cdr3_aa: CATSDPRDPNEKLFF
cdr3_nt: TGTGCCACCAGTGACCCCCGGGATCCTAATGAAAAACTGTTTTTT

d_call: TRBD1
j_call: TRBJ2-5
clone_size: many
v_call: TRBV24-1
cdr3_aa: CATSDSGQGKETQYF
cdr3_nt: TGTGCCACCAGTGATTCGGGACAGGGCAAAGAGACCCAGTACTTC

d_call: TRBD1
j_call: TRBJ2-5
clone_size: -
v_call: TRBV5-1
cdr3_aa: CASKDRGPETQYF
cdr3_nt: TGCGCCAGCAAGGACAGGGGGCCGGAGACCCAGTACTTC

d_call: TRBD2
j_call: TRBJ2-7
clone_size: -
v_call: TRBV2
cdr3_aa: CASSGGLAGAYEQYF
cdr3_nt: TGTGCCAGCAGTGGGGGTCTAGCGGGAGCCTACGAGCAGTACTTC

d_call: -
j_call: TRBJ2-7
clone_size: few
v_call: TRBV20-1
cdr3_aa: CSASPESGGEQYF
cdr3_nt: TGCAGTGCTAGTCCCGAATCCGGAGGCGAGCAGTACTTC

d_call: -
j_call: TRBJ1-2
clone_size: few
v_call: TRBV20-1
cdr3_aa: CSARRTESNYGYTF
cdr3_nt: TGCAGTGCCCGCCGGACGGAAAGTAACTATGGCTACACCTTC

d_call: TRBD1
j_call: TRBJ2-7
clone_size: -
v_call: TRBV19
cdr3_aa: CASNDRGGYEQYF
cdr3_nt: TGTGCCAGTAACGACAGGGGTGGCTACGAGCAGTACTTC

d_call: -
j_call: TRBJ1-2
clone_size: few
v_call: TRBV25-1
cdr3_aa: CASSDFDRDDYGYTF
cdr3_nt: TGTGCCAGCAGTGACTTCGACCGTGATGACTATGGCTACACCTTC

d_call: TRBD1
j_call: TRBJ1-5
clone_size: -
v_call: TRBV7-9
cdr3_aa: CASSFLGQGYSNQPQHF
cdr3_nt: TGTGCCAGCAGCTTCCTTGGACAGGGATATAGCAATCAGCCCCAGCATTTT

d_call: TRBD1
j_call: TRBJ2-5
clone_size: -
v_call: TRBV20-1
cdr3_aa: CSATQGSRETQYF
cdr3_nt: TGCAGTGCCACACAGGGGAGTCGAGAGACCCAGTACTTC